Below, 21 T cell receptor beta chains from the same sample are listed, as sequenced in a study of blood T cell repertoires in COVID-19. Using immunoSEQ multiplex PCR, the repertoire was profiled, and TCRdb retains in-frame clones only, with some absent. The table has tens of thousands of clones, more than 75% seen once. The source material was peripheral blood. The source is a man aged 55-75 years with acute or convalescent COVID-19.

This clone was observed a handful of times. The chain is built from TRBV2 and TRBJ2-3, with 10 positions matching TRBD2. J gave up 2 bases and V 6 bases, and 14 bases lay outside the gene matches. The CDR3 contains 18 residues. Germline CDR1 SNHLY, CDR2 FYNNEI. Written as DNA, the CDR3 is TGTGCCAGCAGCCTCACCAAGTTAGCGGGGGGCCACACAGATACGCAGTATTTT. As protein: CASSLTKLAGGHTDTQYF.

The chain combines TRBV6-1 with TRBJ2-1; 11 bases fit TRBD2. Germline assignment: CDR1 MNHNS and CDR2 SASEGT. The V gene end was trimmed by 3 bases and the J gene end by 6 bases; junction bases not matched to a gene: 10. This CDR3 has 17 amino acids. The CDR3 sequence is CASSDLLAGGRFNEQFF. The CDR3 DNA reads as TGTGCCAGCAGTGACCTTTTAGCGGGGGGGCGATTCAATGAGCAGTTCTTC.

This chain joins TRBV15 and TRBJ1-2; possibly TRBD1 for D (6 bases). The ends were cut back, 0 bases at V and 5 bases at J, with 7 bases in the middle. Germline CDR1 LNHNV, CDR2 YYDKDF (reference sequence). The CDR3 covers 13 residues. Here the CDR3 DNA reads TGTGCCACCAGCAGAGATAGGGGGTATGGCTACACCTTC. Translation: CATSRDRGYGYTF.

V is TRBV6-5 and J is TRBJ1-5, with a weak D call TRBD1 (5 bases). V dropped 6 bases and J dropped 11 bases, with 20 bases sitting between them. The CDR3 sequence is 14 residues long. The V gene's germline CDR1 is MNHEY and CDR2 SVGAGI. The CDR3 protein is CASSRGGSDEAQHF. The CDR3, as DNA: TGTGCCAGCAGCCGTGGGGGGTCGGATGAAGCCCAGCATTTT.

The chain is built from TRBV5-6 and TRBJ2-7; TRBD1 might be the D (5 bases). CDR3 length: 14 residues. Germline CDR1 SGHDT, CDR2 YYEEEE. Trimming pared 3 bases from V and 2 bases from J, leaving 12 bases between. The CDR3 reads CASSYRQRPYEQYF. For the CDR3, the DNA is TGTGCCAGCAGCTACCGACAGAGACCCTACGAGCAGTACTTC.

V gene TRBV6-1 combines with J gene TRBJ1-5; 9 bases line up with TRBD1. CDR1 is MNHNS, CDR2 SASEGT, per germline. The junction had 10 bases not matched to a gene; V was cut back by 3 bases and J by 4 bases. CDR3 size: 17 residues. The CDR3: CASSDKPGQGANQPQHF. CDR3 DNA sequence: TGTGCCAGCAGTGATAAGCCGGGACAGGGTGCAAATCAGCCCCAGCATTTT.

CDR3 DNA: TGCGCCAGCAGTTTTGGGGCCGGAGTCACTGAAGCTTTCTTT. It translates to CASSFGAGVTEAFF. This chain joins TRBV5-1 and TRBJ1-1, with D tentatively TRBD1 (5 bases). Trimming left V 5 bases short and J 4 bases short, with 15 bases between. This CDR3 spans 14 amino acids. Germline loops: CDR1 SGHRS, CDR2 YFSETQ. Variable domain in full (rest from reference TRBV5-1 and TRBJ1-1): KAGVTQTPRYLIKTRGQQVTLSCSPISGHRSVSWYQQTPGQGLQFLFEYFSETQRNKGNFPGRFSGRQFSNSRSEMNVSTLELGDSALYLCASSFGAGVTEAFFGQGTRLTVV.

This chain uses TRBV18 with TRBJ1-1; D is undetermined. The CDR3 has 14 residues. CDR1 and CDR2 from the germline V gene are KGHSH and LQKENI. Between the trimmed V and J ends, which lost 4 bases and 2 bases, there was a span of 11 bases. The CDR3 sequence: CASSLLTSNTEAFF. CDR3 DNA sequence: TGTGCCAGCTCACTTCTTACAAGTAACACTGAAGCTTTCTTT.

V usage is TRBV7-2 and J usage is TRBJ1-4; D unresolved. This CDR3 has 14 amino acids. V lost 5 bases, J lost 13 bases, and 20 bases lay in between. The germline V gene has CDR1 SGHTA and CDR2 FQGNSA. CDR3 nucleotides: TGTGCCAGCAGCGGGTCCCCCACCAGGCCCCGACTGTTTTTT. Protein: CASSGSPTRPRLFF.

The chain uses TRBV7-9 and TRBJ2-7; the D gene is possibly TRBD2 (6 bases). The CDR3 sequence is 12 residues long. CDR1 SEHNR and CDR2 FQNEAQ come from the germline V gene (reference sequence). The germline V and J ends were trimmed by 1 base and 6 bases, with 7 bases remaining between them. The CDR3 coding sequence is TGTGCCAGCAGCTTAGGGGAGGTCGAGCAGTACTTC. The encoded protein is CASSLGEVEQYF.

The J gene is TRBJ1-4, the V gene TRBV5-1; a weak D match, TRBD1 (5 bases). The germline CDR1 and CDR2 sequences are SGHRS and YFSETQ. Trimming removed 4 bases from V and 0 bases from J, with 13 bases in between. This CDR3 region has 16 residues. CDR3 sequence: CASSPGGTATNEKLFF. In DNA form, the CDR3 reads TGCGCCAGCAGCCCCGGGGGGACGGCAACTAATGAAAAACTGTTTTTT. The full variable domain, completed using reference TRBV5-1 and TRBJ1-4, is KAGVTQTPRYLIKTRGQQVTLSCSPISGHRSVSWYQQTPGQGLQFLFEYFSETQRNKGNFPGRFSGRQFSNSRSEMNVSTLELGDSALYLCASSPGGTATNEKLFFGSGTQLSVL.

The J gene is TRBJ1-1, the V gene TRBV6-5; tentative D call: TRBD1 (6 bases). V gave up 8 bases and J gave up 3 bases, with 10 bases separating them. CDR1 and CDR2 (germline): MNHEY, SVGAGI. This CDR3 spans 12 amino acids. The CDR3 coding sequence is TGTGCCAGCGCCGACAGGTACACTGAAGCTTTCTTT. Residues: CASADRYTEAFF.

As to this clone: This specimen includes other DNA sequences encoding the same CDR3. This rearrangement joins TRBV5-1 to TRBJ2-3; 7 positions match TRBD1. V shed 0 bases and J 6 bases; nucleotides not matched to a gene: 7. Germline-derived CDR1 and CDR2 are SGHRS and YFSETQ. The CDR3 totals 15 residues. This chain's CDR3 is CASSLGQGLSDTQYF. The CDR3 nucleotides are TGCGCCAGCAGCTTGGGACAGGGTTTATCGGATACGCAGTATTTT.

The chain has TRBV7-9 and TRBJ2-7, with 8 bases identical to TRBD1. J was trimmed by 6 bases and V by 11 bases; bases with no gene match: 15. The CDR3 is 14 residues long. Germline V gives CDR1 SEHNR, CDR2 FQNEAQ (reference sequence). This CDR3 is CAGTLLQGDGEQYF. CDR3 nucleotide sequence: TGTGCCGGAACCCTATTACAGGGGGATGGCGAGCAGTACTTC.

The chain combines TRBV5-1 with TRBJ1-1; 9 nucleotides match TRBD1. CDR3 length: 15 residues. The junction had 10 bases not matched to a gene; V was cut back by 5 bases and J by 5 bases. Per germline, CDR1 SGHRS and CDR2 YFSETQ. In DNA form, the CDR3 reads TGCGCCAGCAGATTTAGGCCGGGACAGGGAACTGAAGCTTTCTTT. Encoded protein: CASRFRPGQGTEAFF.

Written as DNA, the CDR3 is TGTGCCAGCAGTTGGGCCGGGGCCTACGAGCAGTACTTC. It is translated as CASSWAGAYEQYF. The J gene is TRBJ2-7, the V gene TRBV28, with a possible D match to TRBD2 (5 bases). Trimming left V 4 bases short and J 2 bases short, with 9 bases between. The germline V gene encodes CDR1 MDHEN and CDR2 SYDVKM. This CDR3 has 13 amino acids.

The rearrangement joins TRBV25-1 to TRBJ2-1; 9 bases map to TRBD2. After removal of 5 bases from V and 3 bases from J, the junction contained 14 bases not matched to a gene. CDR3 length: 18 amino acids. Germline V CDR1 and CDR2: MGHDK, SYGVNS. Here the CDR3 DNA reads TGTGCCAGCAGTTTTCGGGTTCGAGCGGGGGGCAACTACAATGAGCAGTTCTTC. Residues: CASSFRVRAGGNYNEQFF.

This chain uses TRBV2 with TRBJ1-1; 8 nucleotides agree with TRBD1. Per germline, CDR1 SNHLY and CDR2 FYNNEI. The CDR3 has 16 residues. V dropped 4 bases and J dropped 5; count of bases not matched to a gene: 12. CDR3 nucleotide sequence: TGTGCCAGCAGTGTTCAGGGGGCTCTAACGGAAACTGAAGCTTTCTTT. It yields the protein CASSVQGALTETEAFF.

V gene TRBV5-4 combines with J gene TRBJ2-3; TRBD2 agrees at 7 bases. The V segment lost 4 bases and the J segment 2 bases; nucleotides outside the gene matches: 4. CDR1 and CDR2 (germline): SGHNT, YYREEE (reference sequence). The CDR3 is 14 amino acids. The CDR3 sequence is CASSPTSLTDTQYF. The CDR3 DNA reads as TGTGCCAGCAGCCCGACTAGCCTCACAGATACGCAGTATTTT.

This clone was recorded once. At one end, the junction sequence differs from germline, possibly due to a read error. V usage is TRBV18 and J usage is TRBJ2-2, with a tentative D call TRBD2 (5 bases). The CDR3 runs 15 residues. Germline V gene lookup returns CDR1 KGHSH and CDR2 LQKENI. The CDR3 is CASSPPTGVDGELFF. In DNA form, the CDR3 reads TGTGCCAGCTCCCCACCCACCGGGGTCGACGGGGAGCTGTTTTTT.

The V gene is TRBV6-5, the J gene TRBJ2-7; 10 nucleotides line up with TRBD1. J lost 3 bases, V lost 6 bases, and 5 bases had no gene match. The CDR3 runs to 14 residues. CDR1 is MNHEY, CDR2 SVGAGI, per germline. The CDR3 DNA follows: TGTGCCAGCAGGGCCGGGACAGGGGTCTACGAGCAGTACTTC. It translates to CASRAGTGVYEQYF.